A selection of T cell receptor beta chains follows, all from one sample in a study of blood T cell repertoires in COVID-19. Assay: immunoSEQ multiplex PCR; the TCRdb copy retains only in-frame clones and omits some. Among fewer than 400,000 clones listed, less than 85% were seen once. The sample taken for sequencing was PBMCs or T cells enriched from blood (not recorded which). The source is a young woman who had been exposed to COVID-19. CDR3s include the opening cysteine and the closing phenylalanine or tryptophan. The D gene is left open where the match is weak. A clone size is listed for some rows: how often the clone was seen (once, few, many), or a class if it is expanded.

J	V	D	size	DNA	CDR3
TRBJ2-2	TRBV5-1	NA	NA	TGCGCCAGCAGCTTTGTTACAGGGCAAATGCGCATCGGGGAGCTGTTTTTT	CASSFVTGQMRIGELFF
TRBJ2-1	TRBV7-9	TRBD2	NA	TGTGCCAGCAACCCGACTAGCCTCTCCTACAATGAGCAGTTCTTC	CASNPTSLSYNEQFF
TRBJ1-3	TRBV9	NA	NA	TGTGCCAGCAGCGTAGGGCCGGGAATTTCTGGAAACACCATATATTTT	CASSVGPGISGNTIYF
TRBJ2-3	TRBV4-3	NA	NA	TGCGCCAGCAGCCAAGAAGGTGGGCGGGAACTCACAGATACGCAGTATTTT	CASSQEGGRELTDTQYF
TRBJ1-1	TRBV7-2	NA	NA	TGTGCCAGCAGCTTTCCAGTGAACACTGAAGCTTTCTTT	CASSFPVNTEAFF
TRBJ2-1	TRBV19	TRBD1	NA	TGTGCCAGTAGCCCGGGACAGGGTAAGCACAATGAGCAGTTCTTC	CASSPGQGKHNEQFF
TRBJ1-1	TRBV11-2	NA	once	TGTGCCAGCAGCTCCGGACAGAACACTGAAGCTTTCTTT	CASSSGQNTEAFF
TRBJ2-2	TRBV5-4	TRBD2	NA	TGTGCCAGCTTCAGAACGGGCGGGAGAAGGACCGGGGAGCTGTTTTTT	CASFRTGGRRTGELFF
TRBJ2-3	TRBV5-4	TRBD2	many	TGTGCCAGCAGCTTAGTTAGCGGGGGGGTCACAGATACGCAGTATTTT	CASSLVSGGVTDTQYF
TRBJ1-2	TRBV30	TRBD1	NA	TGTGCCTGGAGGGGACAGGGTATAAATGGCTACACCTTC	CAWRGQGINGYTF
TRBJ2-7	TRBV28	NA	NA	TGTGCCAGCAGTTTATCAGTCGTGGGCGGGGGCCCATACCAGTACTTC	CASSLSVVGGGPYQYF
TRBJ1-5	TRBV6-6	NA	NA	TGTGCCAGCAGTCATTTAGGGAGACAAGCCAATTGGGCCTGGGGGGTTGTTAGCAATCAGCCCCAGCATTTT	CASSHLGRQANWAWGVVSNQPQHF
TRBJ1-2	TRBV28	NA	NA	TGTGCCAGCAGTTTACGGGGTAATCATGGCTACACCTTC	CASSLRGNHGYTF
TRBJ1-1	TRBV14	NA	NA	TGTGCCAGCAGCGTAGGCGGCACTGAAGCTTTCTTT	CASSVGGTEAFF
TRBJ1-4	TRBV9	NA	NA	TGTGCCAGCAGCGTAGGTCAGGGGAATGAAAAACTGTTTTTT	CASSVGQGNEKLFF
TRBJ1-1	TRBV28	NA	few	TGTGCCAGCACCAAACCCACGGTGAACACTGAAGCTTTCTTT	CASTKPTVNTEAFF
TRBJ2-1	TRBV20-1	NA	NA	TGCAGTGCTAGTCCGGGACTTGACAATGAGCAGTTCTTC	CSASPGLDNEQFF
TRBJ2-7	TRBV28	TRBD2	once	TGTGCCAGCAGTAGACTAGCTTTCGAGCAGTACTTC	CASSRLAFEQYF
TRBJ1-2	TRBV7-2	NA	NA	TGTGCCAGCAGCTTAGGGGGGGTCGCCGGCTACACCTTC	CASSLGGVAGYTF
TRBJ1-4	TRBV10-3	NA	NA	TGTGCCATCAGTTCGAAGGGGAATAATGAAAAACTGTTTTTT	CAISSKGNNEKLFF
TRBJ2-1	TRBV2	NA	NA	TGTGCCAGCAGTGTCGGCCGGGGGAATGAGCAGTTCTTC	CASSVGRGNEQFF
TRBJ2-3	TRBV7-2	NA	NA	TGTGCCAGCAGCCCTCTCGGGTCCACAGATACGCAGTATTTT	CASSPLGSTDTQYF
TRBJ2-7	TRBV29-1	NA	NA	TGCAGCGTGTTGGACAGCCTCCTTAGAGAGCAGTACTTC	CSVLDSLLREQYF
TRBJ1-2	TRBV30	NA	NA	TGTGCCTGGAGTACTTCACAGGGATCCTATGGCTACACCTTC	CAWSTSQGSYGYTF
TRBJ2-7	TRBV5-1	TRBD2	NA	TGCGCCAGCAGCTGGGGAGCGGGAGGGAGAGACGAGCAGTACTTC	CASSWGAGGRDEQYF
TRBJ2-5	TRBV15	TRBD1	NA	TGTGCCACCAGCAGAGACAGGGGGCGTAGGGAGACCCAGTACTTC	CATSRDRGRRETQYF
TRBJ1-1	TRBV3-1/TRBV3-2	TRBD1	NA	TGTGCCAGCAGCCCGCCGGGGACAGGGTATTCTGAAGCTTTCTTT	CASSPPGTGYSEAFF
TRBJ2-7	TRBV3-1/TRBV3-2	TRBD1	NA	TGTGCCAGCAGCCAAGAGGGACAGGGGAGAGCCTACGAGCAGTACTTC	CASSQEGQGRAYEQYF
TRBJ1-6	TRBV10-2	NA	NA	TGCGCCAGCCGGGACTCCCGATCGCCCCTCCACTTT	CASRDSRSPLHF
TRBJ1-1	TRBV10-3	NA	few	TGTGCCATCAACACAGGGTCCCTCACTGAAGCTTTCTTT	CAINTGSLTEAFF
TRBJ2-7	TRBV2	NA	NA	TGTGCCAGCAGTGATCAGGGTGGCAGCTACGAGCAGTACTTC	CASSDQGGSYEQYF
TRBJ1-4	TRBV18	NA	once	TGTGCCAGCTCACCAAAACCTCCAGGGGCCTCAACTAATGAAAAACTGTTTTTT	CASSPKPPGASTNEKLFF
TRBJ1-1	TRBV4-3	NA	NA	TGCGCCAGCAGCCAAGGATGGGAGGCTTTCTTT	CASSQGWEAFF